This is a list of T cell receptor beta chains from one sample in a study of CD8+CD57+ T cells in acquired aplastic anemia. TCRdb used MiXCR to reprocess the reads, holding one entry per CDR3 protein. The sample lists under 350,000 distinct CDR3 sequences, 45% to 65% occurring once. The sequencing sample was made of sorted CD4+, CD8+, or CD8+CD57+ T cells (not recorded which) from PBMCs. These receptors all come from a human donor with aplastic anemia. CDR3s include the opening cysteine and the closing phenylalanine or tryptophan. The order of the fields is V gene, J gene, clone size, D gene, CDR3 protein, CDR3 DNA. The D gene is left open where the match is weak. Size is stated for part of the rows, as once, few or many counts, or as a class when the clone is expanded.

v_gene: TRBV14; j_gene: TRBJ2-1; abundance: .; d_gene: TRBD2; CDR3aa: CASSPGAGGPGNEQFF; CDR3nt: TGTGCCAGCAGCCCGGGGGCGGGGGGGCCTGGAAATGAGCAGTTCTTC
v_gene: TRBV11-1; j_gene: TRBJ2-5; abundance: many; d_gene: TRBD2; CDR3aa: CASSLARGNSETQYF; CDR3nt: TGTGCCAGCAGCTTAGCGCGGGGGAATTCAGAGACCCAGTACTTC
v_gene: TRBV2; j_gene: TRBJ1-4; abundance: many; d_gene: .; CDR3aa: CASSEGGSRSEKLFF; CDR3nt: TGTGCCAGCAGTGAAGGGGGTTCAAGGAGTGAAAAACTGTTTTTT
v_gene: TRBV2; j_gene: TRBJ1-2; abundance: .; d_gene: .; CDR3aa: CASSEGWQGLSSYGYTF; CDR3nt: TGTGCCAGTTCAGAAGGGTGGCAGGGGCTTTCTAGCTATGGCTACACCTTC
v_gene: TRBV25-1; j_gene: TRBJ2-5; abundance: .; d_gene: .; CDR3aa: CASARTRGLQETQYF; CDR3nt: TGTGCCAGCGCAAGAACGCGGGGGCTGCAAGAGACCCAGTACTTC
v_gene: TRBV29-1; j_gene: TRBJ2-7; abundance: .; d_gene: TRBD2; CDR3aa: CSVEVGGTYEQYF; CDR3nt: TGCAGCGTTGAAGTGGGGGGGACCTACGAGCAGTACTTC
v_gene: TRBV18; j_gene: TRBJ1-1; abundance: many; d_gene: TRBD1; CDR3aa: CASSPFGGGDSTEAFF; CDR3nt: TGTGCCAGCTCCCCTTTTGGAGGGGGCGATAGCACTGAAGCTTTCTTT
v_gene: TRBV24-1; j_gene: TRBJ1-4; abundance: few; d_gene: .; CDR3aa: CATSDWGEKLFF; CDR3nt: TGTGCCACCAGTGATTGGGGTGAAAAACTGTTTTTT
v_gene: TRBV10-2; j_gene: TRBJ2-7; abundance: many; d_gene: TRBD1; CDR3aa: CASSEPGQGGYEQYF; CDR3nt: TGCGCCAGCAGTGAACCGGGACAGGGGGGTTACGAGCAGTACTTC
v_gene: TRBV29-1; j_gene: TRBJ1-1; abundance: .; d_gene: .; CDR3aa: CSADSEAFF; CDR3nt: TGCAGCGCGGACAGTGAAGCTTTCTTT